The 23 T cell receptor beta chains below were found in one sample sequenced in a study of blood T cell repertoires in COVID-19 (dated by TCRdb to 2019 to 2021). Receptor libraries were prepared by the immunoSEQ multiplex PCR assay. Here the immuneACCESS table is served through TCRdb, limited to in-frame sequences with V and J called. Missing clones are a known gap in these copies; in checked studies unresolved V genes cover under half, and the rest lacks a known reason. The table for this sample lists roughly 330,000 clones; 70% to 90% of them were counted only once. Together, the top ten hold roughly 5.2% of the sample. Input material: PBMCs or T cells enriched from blood (not recorded which). The receptors were sampled from a woman aged 25 to 39 who had recovered from COVID-19.

V usage is TRBV18 and J usage is TRBJ1-1; D gene unclear. V lost 6 bases, J lost 3 bases, and 17 bases lay in between. CDR3 size: 15 residues. Germline V lookup: CDR1 KGHSH, CDR2 LQKENI. In DNA form, the CDR3 reads TGTGCCAGCTCTCCCCCCGCCAGGCCGCACACTGAAGCTTTCTTT. This codes for CASSPPARPHTEAFF.

In this sample, this clone turned up once. V and J are TRBV2 and TRBJ1-2; 7 bases map to TRBD1. Trimming removed 7 bases from V and 5 bases from J; junction bases left unmatched: 10. Looked up from germline, CDR1 is SNHLY and CDR2 is FYNNEI. This CDR3 comprises 14 residues. The CDR3 nucleotides are TGTGCCAGCATCTTAAGGGGACAGTCTTATGGCTACACCTTC. Its translation: CASILRGQSYGYTF.

The chain is built from TRBV6-5 and TRBJ1-2, with 7 bases lining up with TRBD1. The CDR3 has 14 residues. CDR1 is MNHEY, CDR2 SVGAGI, per germline. The V segment lost 8 bases and the J segment 0 bases; nucleotides outside the gene matches: 6. CDR3 sequence: CASGRQGANYGYTF. CDR3 coding DNA: TGTGCCAGCGGCCGACAGGGCGCTAACTATGGCTACACCTTC.

The chain uses TRBV3-1 (or the pseudogene TRBV3-2) and TRBJ1-1; D is possibly TRBD1 (6 bases). Germline-derived CDR1 and CDR2 are LGHDT and YNNKEL (reference sequence). This CDR3 region has 15 residues. V dropped 5 bases and J dropped 1 base, with 14 bases sitting between them. DNA of the CDR3: TGTGCCAGCAGCAAAACGACAGGAGGGAACACTGAAGCTTTCTTT. This sequence encodes CASSKTTGGNTEAFF.

The chain couples TRBV15 to TRBJ1-2; 9 bases map to TRBD1. In germline, CDR1 is LNHNV, CDR2 YYDKDF (reference sequence). The CDR3 has 17 residues. Trimming removed 5 bases from V and 6 bases from J; junction bases left unmatched: 16. The CDR3 DNA reads TGTGCCACCAGCTTTCCTTTGCCCGGGACAGGGTCCCATGGCTACACCTTC. Protein sequence: CATSFPLPGTGSHGYTF.

This clone was detected once. The V and J genes are TRBV28 and TRBJ2-2; perhaps TRBD1 as D (6 bases). The V gene lost 8 bases and the J gene lost 3 bases, with 13 bases spanning the gap. This CDR3 comprises 14 residues. Germline V gives CDR1 MDHEN, CDR2 SYDVKM. The CDR3 DNA reads TGTGCCAGCGGATCCACAGGGTACACCGGGGAGCTGTTTTTT. Protein sequence: CASGSTGYTGELFF.

This chain uses TRBV7-9 with TRBJ1-2; possibly TRBD1 for D (5 bases). The germline gives CDR1 SEHNR, CDR2 FQNEAQ (reference sequence). Trimming shortened V by 1 base and J by 8 bases, and 14 bases separated the two germline ends. The CDR3 consists of 14 residues. The CDR3 DNA follows: TGTGCCAGCAGCTTAGGTGTAGGGGCGGACGGCTACACCTTC. It encodes CASSLGVGADGYTF.

The chain joins TRBV9 to TRBJ2-1; D unresolved. The V and J ends lost 4 bases and 5 bases respectively, with 16 bases between them. The CDR3 loop spans 15 amino acids. Germline values: CDR1 SGDLS, CDR2 YYNGEE. CDR3 nucleotide sequence: TGTGCCAGCAGCCCTAGTCCCACCGACCACAATGAGCAGTTCTTC. Translated, it gives CASSPSPTDHNEQFF.

The rearrangement joins TRBV9 to TRBJ1-1; D unresolved. The CDR3 spans 13 residues. Germline V gene lookup returns CDR1 SGDLS and CDR2 YYNGEE. V lost 3 bases to trimming and J lost 8 bases, with 14 bases between them. The CDR3 loop is CASSALTSTEAFF. CDR3 DNA sequence: TGTGCCAGCAGCGCGCTCACTTCCACGGAAGCTTTCTTT.

The rearrangement uses TRBV7-9 and TRBJ1-2, with TRBD1 as a possible D gene (5 bases). Trimming removed 2 bases at V and 7 bases at J, with 14 bases between. This CDR3 has 14 residues. Germline V CDR1 and CDR2: SEHNR, FQNEAQ (reference sequence). The CDR3 protein is CASSLLGATGGYTF. DNA of the CDR3: TGTGCCAGCAGCTTATTAGGGGCCACGGGTGGCTACACCTTC.

V and J are TRBV6-5 and TRBJ2-5; D unclear. V was trimmed by 5 bases and J by 5 bases, leaving 15 bases between them. Germline-derived CDR1 and CDR2 are MNHEY and SVGAGI. CDR3 size: 14 residues. For the CDR3, the DNA is TGTGCCAGCAGTACCCCTGGCAGGCTGGAGACCCAGTACTTC. Its protein is CASSTPGRLETQYF.

The rearrangement joins TRBV12-5 to TRBJ1-3; D unclear. Per germline, CDR1 LGHNT and CDR2 FRNRAP. The CDR3 spans 14 residues. The V and J ends lost 8 bases and 4 bases respectively, with 15 bases between them. CDR3 region: CASRVAAPGNTIYF. The CDR3 DNA follows: TGTGCTAGTCGAGTGGCAGCGCCGGGAAACACCATATATTTT.

This chain connects TRBV30 to TRBJ1-2, with D uncertain. With 0 bases removed from V and 5 bases from J, the gap between germline ends came to 13 bases. CDR1 is GTSNPN, CDR2 SVGIG, per germline (reference sequence). The CDR3 runs to 14 residues. CDR3 in DNA: TGTGCCTGGAGTGTACGACTAGGGCGGTATGGCTACACCTTC. Translation gives CAWSVRLGRYGYTF. Variable domain in full (rest from reference TRBV30 and TRBJ1-2): SQTIHQWPATLVQPVGSPLSLECTVEGTSNPNLYWYRQAAGRGLQLLFYSVGIGQISSEVPQNLSASRPQDRQFILSSKKLLLSDSGFYLCAWSVRLGRYGYTFGSGTRLTVV.

The V call is TRBV19, the J call TRBJ1-2; 8 positions agree with TRBD1. J lost 2 bases, V lost 5 bases, and 7 bases had no gene match. CDR3 length: 15 residues. Germline loops: CDR1 LNHDA, CDR2 SQIVND (reference sequence). CDR3 nucleotides: TGTGCCAGTAGTCAATCCAGGGGGCCAAACTATGGCTACACCTTC. This sequence encodes CASSQSRGPNYGYTF.

V usage is TRBV4-1 and J usage is TRBJ2-1, with TRBD2 as a possible D gene (7 bases). The CDR3 contains 16 residues. From germline, CDR1 is MGHRA and CDR2 YSYEKL. Trimming left V 5 bases short and J 3 bases short, with 17 bases between. For the CDR3, the DNA is TGCGCCAGCAGCGGCCCCGCGGGGGCGGTCTACAATGAGCAGTTCTTC. It specifies CASSGPAGAVYNEQFF.

The chain has TRBV7-6 and TRBJ2-7; no definite D call. Germline V CDR1 and CDR2: SGHVS, FNYEAQ. This CDR3 has 15 amino acids. Between the trimmed V and J ends, which lost 1 base and 0 bases, there was a span of 10 bases. This chain's CDR3 is CASSLGLHSSYEQYF. DNA for the CDR3: TGTGCCAGCAGCTTAGGTCTTCACAGCTCCTACGAGCAGTACTTC.

This clone was seen a few times. V gene TRBV5-5 combines with J gene TRBJ2-7; possible D gene TRBD1, 7 bases. The CDR3 spans 16 residues. Trimming left V 3 bases short and J 8 bases short, with 24 bases between. CDR1 and CDR2 from the germline V gene are SGHKS and YYEKEE (reference sequence). CDR3: CASSSAGQWFGVKQYF. CDR3 sequence (DNA): TGTGCCAGCAGCTCCGCGGGACAGTGGTTTGGTGTCAAGCAGTACTTC.

This clone was found once. The gene calls are TRBV18 and TRBJ2-7; 11 nucleotides agree with TRBD1. Germline V gene lookup returns CDR1 KGHSH and CDR2 LQKENI. The V gene end was trimmed by 4 bases and the J gene end by 6 bases; junction bases not matched to a gene: 11. This CDR3 contains 16 residues. CDR3 protein: CASSLSRDRGAGEQYF. DNA for the CDR3: TGTGCCAGCTCACTTTCCCGGGACAGGGGGGCTGGCGAGCAGTACTTC. Full variable domain (missing parts from reference TRBV18 and TRBJ2-7): NAGVMQNPRHLVRRRGQEARLRCSPMKGHSHVYWYRQLPEEGLKFMVYLQKENIIDESGMPKERFSAEFPKEGPSILRIQQVVRGDSAAYFCASSLSRDRGAGEQYFGPGTRLTVT.

This clone was detected only once. The CDR3 sequence: CASSLWGSLNTNTGELFF. In DNA form, the CDR3 reads TGCGCCAGCAGCTTGTGGGGCAGCTTAAACACGAACACCGGGGAGCTGTTTTTT. This rearrangement joins TRBV5-1 to TRBJ2-2, with D tentatively TRBD1 (5 bases). Germline V gene lookup returns CDR1 SGHRS and CDR2 YFSETQ. The CDR3 is made up of 18 amino acids. V gave up 1 base and J gave up 0 bases, with 16 bases separating them.

The V call is TRBV29-1, the J call TRBJ1-2; 9 bases map to TRBD1. Trimming cost V 4 bases and J 8 bases; bases outside gene matches: 2. This CDR3 contains 11 residues. Germline CDR1 and CDR2: SQVTM and ANQGSEA. The CDR3 loop is CSVGGQGGYTF. Written as DNA, the CDR3 is TGCAGCGTTGGGGGACAGGGAGGCTACACCTTC.

V usage is TRBV6-2 or TRBV6-3 and J usage is TRBJ2-5, with a possible D match to TRBD2 (5 bases). The CDR3 covers 14 residues. The V gene lost 0 bases and the J gene lost 7 bases, with 12 bases spanning the gap. The germline gives CDR1 MNHEY, CDR2 SVGEGT. The CDR3 region has the DNA TGTGCCAGCAGTTACTCGTCCCCCGCGGGGACCCAGTACTTC. Residues: CASSYSSPAGTQYF.

This clone was recorded a few times. J is TRBJ1-3 and V is TRBV4-1, with 10 nucleotides matching TRBD1. Germline CDR1 reads MGHRA; CDR2 reads YSYEKL. The junction had 11 bases not matched to a gene; V was cut back by 0 bases and J by 0 bases. The CDR3 contains 20 residues. This CDR3 reads CASSQDLTGQGKDSGNTIYF. The CDR3 nucleotides are TGCGCCAGCAGCCAAGATCTAACGGGACAGGGGAAAGACTCTGGAAACACCATATATTTT.

This sequence joins TRBV18 and TRBJ1-5; no reliable D call. In germline, CDR1 is KGHSH, CDR2 LQKENI. Trimming cost V 1 base and J 2 bases, with 18 bases left between them. The CDR3 spans 18 residues. CDR3: CASSPRGRGVIGNQPQHF. The CDR3 nucleotides read TGTGCCAGCTCACCACGTGGCCGCGGGGTTATAGGCAATCAGCCCCAGCATTTT.